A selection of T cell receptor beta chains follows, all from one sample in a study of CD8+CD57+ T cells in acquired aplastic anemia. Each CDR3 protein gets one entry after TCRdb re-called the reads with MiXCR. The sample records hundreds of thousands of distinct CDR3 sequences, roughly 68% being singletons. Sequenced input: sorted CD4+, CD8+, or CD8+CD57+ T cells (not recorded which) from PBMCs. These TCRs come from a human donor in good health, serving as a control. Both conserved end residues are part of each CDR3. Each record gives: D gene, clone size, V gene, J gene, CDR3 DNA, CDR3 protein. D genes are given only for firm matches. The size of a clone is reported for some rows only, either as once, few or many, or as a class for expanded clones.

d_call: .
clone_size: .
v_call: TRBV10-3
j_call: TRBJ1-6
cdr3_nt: TGTGCCGCCAGTGATTTGGAGTGCTCCGATAATTCACCCCTCCACTTT
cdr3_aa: CAASDLECSDNSPLHF

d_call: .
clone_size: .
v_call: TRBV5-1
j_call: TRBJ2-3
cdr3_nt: TGTGCCACCACCTCTGGCGCACTGACCATTGATACGCAGTATTTT
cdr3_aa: CATTSGALTIDTQYF

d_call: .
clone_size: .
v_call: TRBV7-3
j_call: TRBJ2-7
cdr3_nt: TGTGCCAGCAGCTTACGGCGGACTGGCGAGCAGTACTTC
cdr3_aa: CASSLRRTGEQYF

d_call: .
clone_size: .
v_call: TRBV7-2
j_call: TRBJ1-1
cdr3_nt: TGTGCCAGCAGCTTAGTGGGAGGGTCTGACGATTTCTTT
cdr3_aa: CASSLVGGSDDFF

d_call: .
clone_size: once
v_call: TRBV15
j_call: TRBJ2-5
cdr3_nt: TGTGCCACCAGCTTCTCGGCGGGTGAGGCACAGTACTTC
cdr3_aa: CATSFSAGEAQYF

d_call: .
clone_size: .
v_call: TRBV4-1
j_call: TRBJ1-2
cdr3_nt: TGCGCCAGCAGCCGAGAACAGGCGGGTTCCACTAACTATGGCTACACCTTC
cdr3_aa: CASSREQAGSTNYGYTF

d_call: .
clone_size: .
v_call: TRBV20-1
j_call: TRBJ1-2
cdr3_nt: TGCAGTGCTAGAGCGGACTCCACTTCAAGCTACACCTTC
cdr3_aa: CSARADSTSSYTF

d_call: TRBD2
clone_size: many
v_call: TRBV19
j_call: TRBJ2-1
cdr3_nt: TGTGCCAGTAGTTTGCGGGGGGAAGTCGGGGAGCAGTTCTTC
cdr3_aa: CASSLRGEVGEQFF

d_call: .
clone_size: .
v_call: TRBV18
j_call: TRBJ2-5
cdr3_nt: TGTGCCAGCTCACCACCGTCGGTTTCCCAAGAGACCCAGTACTTC
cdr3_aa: CASSPPSVSQETQYF

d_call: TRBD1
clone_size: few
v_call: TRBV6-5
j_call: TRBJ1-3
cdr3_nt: TGTGCCAGCAGTCGCACAGGGGGCAACTCTGGAAACACCATATATTTT
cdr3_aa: CASSRTGGNSGNTIYF

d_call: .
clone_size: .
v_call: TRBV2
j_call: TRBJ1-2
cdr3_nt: TGTGCCAGCAGTGCTGGGGTCCGTGGCTACACCTTC
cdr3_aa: CASSAGVRGYTF

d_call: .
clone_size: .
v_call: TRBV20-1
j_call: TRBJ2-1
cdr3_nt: TGCAGTGCCAGCGTAAACCCTAACTATGACAATGAGCAGTTCTTC
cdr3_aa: CSASVNPNYDNEQFF

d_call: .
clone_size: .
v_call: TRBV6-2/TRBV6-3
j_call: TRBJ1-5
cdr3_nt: TGTGCCAGCAGTTCGTCAGGGGAGGCCCAGCATTTT
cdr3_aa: CASSSSGEAQHF

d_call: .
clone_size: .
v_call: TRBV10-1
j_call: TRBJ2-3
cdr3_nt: TGCGCCAGCACAGATACGCAGTATTTT
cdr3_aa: CASTDTQYF

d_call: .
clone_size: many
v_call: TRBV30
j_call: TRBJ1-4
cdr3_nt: TGTGCCTGGTCATCAAGAGGGCCTGAAAAACTGTTTTTT
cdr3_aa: CAWSSRGPEKLFF

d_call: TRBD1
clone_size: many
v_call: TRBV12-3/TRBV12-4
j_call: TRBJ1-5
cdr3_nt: TGTGCCAGCACCAGGACAGGGGGCTATCAGCCCCAGCATTTT
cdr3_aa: CASTRTGGYQPQHF

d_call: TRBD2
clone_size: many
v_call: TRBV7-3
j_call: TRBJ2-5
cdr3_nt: TGTGCCAGCAGCTCCACGGGAGGGGAGACCCAGTACTTC
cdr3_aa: CASSSTGGETQYF

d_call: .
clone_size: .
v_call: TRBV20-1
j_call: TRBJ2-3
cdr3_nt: TGCAGTGCTAGATCCAGGCCCTTCGGTGGGGATACGCAGTATTTT
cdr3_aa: CSARSRPFGGDTQYF

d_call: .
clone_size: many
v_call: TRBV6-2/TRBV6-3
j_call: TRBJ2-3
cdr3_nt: TGTGCCAGCAGGGACCGAGATACGCAGTATTTT
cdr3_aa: CASRDRDTQYF

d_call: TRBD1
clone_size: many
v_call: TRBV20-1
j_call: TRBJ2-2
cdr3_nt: TGCAGTGCCCAGACCGGGACAGGGCACACCGGGGAGCTGTTTTTT
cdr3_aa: CSAQTGTGHTGELFF

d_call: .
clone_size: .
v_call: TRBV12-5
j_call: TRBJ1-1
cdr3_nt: TGTGCTAGTGGTCCGGGACTCTCGAACACTGAAGCTTTCTTT
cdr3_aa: CASGPGLSNTEAFF

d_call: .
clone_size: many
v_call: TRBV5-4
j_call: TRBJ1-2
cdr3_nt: TGTGCCAGCAGCCGTGCTCGGGGCTACACCTTC
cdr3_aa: CASSRARGYTF

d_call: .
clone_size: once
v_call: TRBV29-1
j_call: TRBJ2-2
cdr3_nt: TGCAGCGTTCCCCAGTTTGGGGCCGGGGAGCTGTTTTTT
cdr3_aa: CSVPQFGAGELFF

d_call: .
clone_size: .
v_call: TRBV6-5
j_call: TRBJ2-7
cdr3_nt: TGTGCCAGCAGTATGACAGAGGGTGCGAGCGAGCAGTACTTC
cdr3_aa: CASSMTEGASEQYF

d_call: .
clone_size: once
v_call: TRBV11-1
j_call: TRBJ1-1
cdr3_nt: TGTGCCAGCAACCGTCAAACAGGAAACACTGAAGCTTTCTTT
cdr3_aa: CASNRQTGNTEAFF

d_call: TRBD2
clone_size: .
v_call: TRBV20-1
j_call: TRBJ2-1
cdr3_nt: TGCGAGTCTCTCCGTGGGACTAGCGGGAGCCCCCTTAAGTTCAGTGAGCAGTTCTTC
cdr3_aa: CESLRGTSGSPLKFSEQFF

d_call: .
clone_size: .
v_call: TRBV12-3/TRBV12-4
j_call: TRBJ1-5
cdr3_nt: TGTGCCAGCAGTACCGACCAGCCTAGCAATCAGCCCCAGCATTTT
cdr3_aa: CASSTDQPSNQPQHF

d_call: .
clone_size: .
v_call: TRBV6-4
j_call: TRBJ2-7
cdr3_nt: TGTGCCAGCAGTGAATTTGGCTCCTACGAGCAGTACTTC
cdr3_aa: CASSEFGSYEQYF

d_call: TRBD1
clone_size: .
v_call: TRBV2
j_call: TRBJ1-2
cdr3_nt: TGTGCCAGCAGTGGTCAACAGGGGAGCTATGGCTACACCTTC
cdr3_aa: CASSGQQGSYGYTF